One and the same sample provided the 12 T cell receptor beta chains below, sequenced in a study of glioma-infiltrating T cells after dendritic cell vaccination. Method: immunoSEQ multiplex PCR; TCRdb's copy keeps in-frame clones and lacks some. The sample lists 65,000 or so clones, around nine tenths seen once, with 11% in the top ten. Described time point: after dendritic cell vaccination, including at tumor progression/relapse. The material was blood, obtained after dendritic cell vaccination. The receptors shown here come from a human donor with glioblastoma.

The gene calls are TRBV5-6 and TRBJ2-1, with D perhaps TRBD2 (5 bases). Trimming pared 1 base from V and 7 bases from J, leaving 9 bases between. The CDR3 consists of 13 residues. The V gene's germline CDR1 is SGHDT and CDR2 YYEEEE. The CDR3 loop reads CASSLNRGNEQFF. The CDR3, as DNA: TGTGCCAGCAGCTTGAACCGGGGAAATGAGCAGTTCTTC.

This clone was observed a few times. V is TRBV11-2 and J is TRBJ2-1, with 7 bases that match TRBD1. CDR3 length: 14 amino acids. The ends lost 2 bases at V and 5 bases at J; junction bases unmatched: 3. Germline CDR1 reads SGHAT; CDR2 reads FQNNGV. The CDR3 spells CASSLMGQNNEQFF. CDR3 DNA: TGTGCCAGCAGCTTAATGGGACAGAACAATGAGCAGTTCTTC.

The V and J genes are TRBV7-8 and TRBJ1-1; TRBD1 matches 8 bases. This CDR3 contains 12 residues. Germline CDR1 SGHVS, CDR2 FQNEAQ. V lost 4 bases to trimming and J lost 11 bases; unmatched junction nucleotides: 6. As DNA, the CDR3 is TGTGCCAGCAGCTCCGCCGGGGACAGGGCTTTCTTT. Translated, it gives CASSSAGDRAFF.

The chain recombines TRBV5-1 with TRBJ1-1; TRBD1 aligns across 7 bases. The CDR3 loop spans 14 amino acids. V lost 4 bases to trimming and J lost 1 base; unmatched junction nucleotides: 4. Germline CDR1 reads SGHRS; CDR2 reads YFSETQ. DNA for the CDR3: TGCGCCAGCAGCGCGGGGACAGCGAACACTGAAGCTTTCTTT. As protein: CASSAGTANTEAFF.

This rearrangement joins TRBV6-6 to TRBJ1-3; 7 bases are shared with TRBD1. The germline V gene has CDR1 MNHNY and CDR2 SVGAGI (reference sequence). Trimming took 6 bases from V and 3 from J; bases not matched to a gene: 5. CDR3 length: 14 amino acids. The CDR3 sequence: CASRSPGGGNTIYF. The CDR3 DNA reads as TGTGCCAGCAGGTCCCCAGGGGGTGGAAACACCATATATTTT.

The V and J genes are TRBV10-3 and TRBJ1-5; 8 positions match TRBD1. Germline values: CDR1 ENHRY, CDR2 SYGVKD. The CDR3 runs 14 residues. Trimming took 4 bases from V and 3 from J; bases not matched to a gene: 2. The CDR3 reads CAISGDRFNQPQHF. The CDR3 nucleotides are TGTGCCATCAGTGGGGACAGGTTCAATCAGCCCCAGCATTTT.

The chain couples TRBV6-1 to TRBJ1-5, with 11 bases that match TRBD1. The CDR3 is 17 residues long. Germline values: CDR1 MNHNS, CDR2 SASEGT. With V trimmed by 4 bases and J by 3 bases, 8 bases remained unmatched. The CDR3 region has the DNA TGTGCCAGCAGTGCAACCCTAGGACAGGGGGCCAATCAGCCCCAGCATTTT. As protein: CASSATLGQGANQPQHF.

The chain links TRBV7-9 to TRBJ1-1; 8 bases match TRBD1. Germline lookup yields CDR1 SEHNR and CDR2 FQNEAQ (reference sequence). This CDR3 has 16 residues. The trim removed 5 bases at V and 2 bases at J, leaving 10 bases unmatched. CDR3 in DNA: TGTGCCAGCAGCCGTCTATCAGGGGGCACAAACACTGAAGCTTTCTTT. This sequence encodes CASSRLSGGTNTEAFF.

V usage is TRBV6-5 and J usage is TRBJ1-5; 10 bases line up with TRBD1. After removal of 6 bases from V and 2 bases from J, the junction contained 4 bases not matched to a gene. The CDR3 runs 15 residues. Looked up from germline, CDR1 is MNHEY and CDR2 is SVGAGI. CDR3 bases: TGTGCCAGCAGGGGGACAGGGGTTGGCAATCAGCCCCAGCATTTT. Its translation is CASRGTGVGNQPQHF.

This clone was seen once. The J gene is TRBJ2-2, the V gene TRBV4-3; D not certain. Germline V gene data show CDR1 as LGHNA and CDR2 as YSLEER. The CDR3 is 16 amino acids. V lost 0 bases and J lost 7, with 15 bases in between. The CDR3 sequence: CASSQDRVRLGGELFF. CDR3 in DNA: TGCGCCAGCAGCCAAGACCGGGTCCGATTAGGCGGGGAGCTGTTTTTT.

The rearrangement links TRBV19 to TRBJ1-4; TRBD1 matches 8 bases. Germline trimming cut 6 bases from V and 14 bases from J; bases unmatched to any gene: 17. The V gene's germline CDR1 is LNHDA and CDR2 SQIVND (reference sequence). The length of the CDR3 is 15 residues. CDR3 sequence reads: CASRDGQGGVKRLFF. The CDR3 DNA follows: TGTGCCAGTAGGGATGGACAGGGAGGGGTTAAAAGGCTGTTTTTT.

V and J are TRBV7-9 and TRBJ1-5; D is uncertain. CDR3 size: 13 residues. Germline V gives CDR1 SEHNR, CDR2 FQNEAQ (reference sequence). The V end was cut by 6 bases, the J end by 5 bases, with 11 bases between. The CDR3 loop is CASSERRDQPQHF. CDR3 DNA: TGTGCCAGCAGTGAAAGGCGGGATCAGCCCCAGCATTTT. Complete variable domain (other parts from reference TRBV7-9 and TRBJ1-5): DTGVSQNPRHKITKRGQNVTFRCDPISEHNRLYWYRQTLGQGPEFLTYFQNEAQLEKSRLLSDRFSAERPKGSFSTLEIQRTEQGDSAMYLCASSERRDQPQHFGDGTRLSIL.